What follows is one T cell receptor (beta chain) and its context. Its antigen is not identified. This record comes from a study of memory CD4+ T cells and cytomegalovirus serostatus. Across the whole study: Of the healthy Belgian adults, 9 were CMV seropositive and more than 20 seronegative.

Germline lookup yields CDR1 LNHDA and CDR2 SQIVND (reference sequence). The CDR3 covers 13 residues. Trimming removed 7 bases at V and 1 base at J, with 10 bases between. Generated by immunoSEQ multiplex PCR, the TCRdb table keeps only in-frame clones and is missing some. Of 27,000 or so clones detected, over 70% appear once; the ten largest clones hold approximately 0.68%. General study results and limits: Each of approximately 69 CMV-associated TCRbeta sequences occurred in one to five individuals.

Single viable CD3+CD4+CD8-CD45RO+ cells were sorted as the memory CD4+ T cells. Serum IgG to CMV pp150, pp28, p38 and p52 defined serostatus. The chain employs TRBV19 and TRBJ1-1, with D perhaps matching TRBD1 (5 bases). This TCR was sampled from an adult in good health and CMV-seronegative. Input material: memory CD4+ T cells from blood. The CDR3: CASNIGQNTEAFF. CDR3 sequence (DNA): TGTGCCAGTAATATTGGACAGAACACTGAAGCTTTCTTT. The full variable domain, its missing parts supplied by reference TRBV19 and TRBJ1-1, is DGGITQSPKYLFRKEGQNVTLSCEQNLNHDAMYWYRQDPGQGLRLIYYSQIVNDFQKGDIAEGYSVSREKKESFPLTVTSAQKNPTAFYLCASNIGQNTEAFFGQGTRLTVV.